This T cell receptor beta chain originates from a study of regulatory T cells in long-lasting Graves disease. Study-level findings and limits: No thyroid tissue was studied; the work used peripheral blood only.

This clonotype showed up many times. What it binds is unknown. Germline CDR1 MNHNS, CDR2 SASEGT. CDR3 length equals 15 residues. Trimming removed 8 bases from V and 0 bases from J; junction bases left unmatched: 8. Time point noted: newly diagnosed GD, antithyroid drugs for less than 3 months. Following extraction of RNA from PBMCs, that RNA was used to make the TCR library. CDR3-region Arm-PCR and iRepertoire HTBI primers produced the TCR beta libraries. TCRdb passed the multiplex PCR reads through MiXCR, listing each CDR3 protein once. This table has fewer than 550,000 distinct CDR3 sequences, around 17% appearing once. These data were also reused for a study on T cells in Graves' hyperthyroidism and ophthalmopathy. From that study: Most thyroid clonotypes expanded above 0.001 were also detected in blood.

The sequencing here drew on peripheral blood mononuclear cells (PBMCs), taken at new diagnosis, from a patient treated with antithyroid drugs. This sequence was found in a woman between 18 and 29 years old with Graves disease. J is TRBJ1-1 and V is TRBV6-1; TRBD1 aligns across 8 bases. CDR3 protein: CASSNHRGMNTEAFF. The CDR3 DNA sequence: TGTGCCAGCTCGAACCACAGGGGGATGAACACTGAAGCTTTCTTT.